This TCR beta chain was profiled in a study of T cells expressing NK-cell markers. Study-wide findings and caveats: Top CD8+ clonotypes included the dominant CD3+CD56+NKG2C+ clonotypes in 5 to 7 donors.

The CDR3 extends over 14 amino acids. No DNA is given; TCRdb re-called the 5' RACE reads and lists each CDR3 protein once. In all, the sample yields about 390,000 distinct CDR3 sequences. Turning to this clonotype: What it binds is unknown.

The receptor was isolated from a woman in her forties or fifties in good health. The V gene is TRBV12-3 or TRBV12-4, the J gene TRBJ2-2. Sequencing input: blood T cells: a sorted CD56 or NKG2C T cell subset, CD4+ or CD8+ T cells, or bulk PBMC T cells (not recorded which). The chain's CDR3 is CASTLGRHTGELFF.